The subject of this entry is one T cell receptor beta chain. This clone was observed a handful of times. Its cognate antigen has yet to be identified. No much larger clonotype is one base removed from it; base qualities were not supplied. CDR1 and CDR2 were assigned from the germline V gene as SGHVS and FQNEAQ. V ends up 5 bases short and J 9 bases short, with an unmatched junction base count of 5. CDR3 length: 12 amino acids, cysteine to phenylalanine. Just the 36-base CDR3 DNA is kept, in frame starting at base 1. The data were obtained in a study of cytomegalovirus exposure and HLA in healthy donors (TCRdb year 2017). For the wider study: An earlier analysis of a few hundred of the donors reported roughly 300 Gb of sequence data and roughly 120 million unique TCR beta sequences obtained from about 200 million T cells. An early release that covered roughly 600 HLA-typed donors contained approximately 290 gigabases of sequencing data and 65 million to 100 million unique TCR sequences. The genetic ancestry cluster associated with self-reported Caucasian donors included roughly four fifths of the 398 genotyped donors. The study aimed to test whether signatures of past pathogen exposure could be identified by cataloging public T cell receptors. The study used immunosequencing to profile the T cell repertoires of approximately 640 subjects and linked those repertoires to cytomegalovirus serostatus. A separate validation cohort of approximately 130 different subjects was used in addition to the approximately 670-subject first cohort. To predict cytomegalovirus infection status, the study combined high-throughput TCR immunosequencing, statistical association of individual TCRs with disease status, and machine learning. In a later analysis, previously published TCR beta repertoires from hundreds of donors were re-analyzed and high-resolution HLA genotyping was added so that TCR occurrence patterns could be studied. Rather than drawing on any new phenotypic data, the later analysis identified candidate immune exposures from TCR beta sequences and the way those sequences occurred across donors. To decide whether each TCR beta V gene segment behaved as functional or pseudogenic, an earlier analysis of 587 of the donors relied on high-throughput TCR beta sequencing. Donor age, sex, ethnicity and CMV serostatus were collected together with the repertoire data. A later genetic analysis took genome-wide SNP genotypes for about 55% of the 666 donors and used that subset as a discovery cohort. All discovery cohort repertoires had been generated on a single sequencing platform. Class I and class II HLA loci were covered by the typing at four-digit resolution. Typing coverage varied by locus: roughly 629-630 donors for A, B, C, DRB1 and DQB1; some 520 for DQA1; about 600 for DPA1; under 490 for DPB1. Because of strong linkage in the cohort, a handful of DR-DQ haplotypes were treated as single units for association and clustering. Among under 450 genotyped donors of the cohort, an average of roughly 240,000 unique TCR beta nucleotide sequences were sequenced per donor, 15% to 20% of them non-productive.

The method behind the library was the immunoSEQ multiplex PCR assay. For the multiplex PCR, a mixture combining 60 forward primers for TCR Vbeta segments and 13 reverse primers for TCR Jbeta segments was used. The CDR3 region of rearranged TCR beta genes was amplified from genomic DNA with a multiplex PCR assay. The amplified TCR beta libraries were sequenced on the Illumina HiSeq System as 87-base-pair reads. The original methods were these. A later analysis tallied roughly 80 million unique TCR beta chains across the 660 or so repertoires, and about 10 million of those chains were shared by two or more donors. Raw reads were error-corrected and collapsed into unique sequences with a nearest-neighbor algorithm that merged closely related sequences to remove PCR and sequencing errors. Alignment of CDR3 sequences to IMGT reference sequences was used to assign V, D and J gene segments. For a sequence to be retained, at least a six-nucleotide match to both a V gene segment and a J gene segment was required. A rearrangement was called productive if the CDR3 had no stop codons and remained in frame with V and J, and every other rearrangement was called non-productive. Following IMGT convention, CDR3 was defined as the stretch from the second conserved V-encoded cysteine to the conserved J-encoded phenylalanine. In an earlier analysis of some 550 of the donors, sequences lacking an unambiguous match to a single V gene segment were excluded. An earlier analysis of 587 of the donors called V segments functional above 56.7% productive rearrangements and segregating when the between-donor standard deviation exceeded 5%. A statistical classification framework was built for diagnosing cytomegalovirus status from the catalog of TCR beta chain sequences. A later analysis assigned V and J genes by comparing TCR nucleotide sequences with IMGT/GENE-DB human TR gene sequences. Using the TCRdist pipeline, a later analysis assigned CDR3 sequences along with most-parsimonious VDJ recombination scenarios. In a later analysis, every TCR beta chain was defined by the combination of its CDR3 amino acid sequence and its V-gene family, and reads without a unique V-gene family were dropped. To address suspected cross-contamination and a sequencing artifact, a later analysis removed around 600 highly shared, low-generation-probability nucleotide sequences. A later analysis calculated a clonal expansion index for each public chain from normalized within-repertoire ranks of inferred template counts. Generation probabilities in a later analysis came from a VDJ recombination model fitted to out-of-frame rearrangements, and those results were checked against IGoR. A later analysis scored TCR-TCR, TCR-HLA and TCR-CMV co-occurrence with hypergeometric tests, applying a repertoire-size bias correction to TCR pairs. A later analysis estimated false discovery rates by permuting HLA or CMV assignments 20 times. In a later analysis, co-occurring TCRs were grouped with DBSCAN, and TCRdist sequence similarity was added when clustering was performed within HLA-allele-positive subsets. Co-occurrence clustering excluded repertoires with fewer than 30,000 or more than 120,000 public chains, plus five with anomalous nucleotide sharing. TCRdb took over this immuneACCESS table, retaining in-frame rearrangements with V and J assigned. Such tables are incomplete; in checked studies, under half of the missing clones stem from an unresolved V gene, and the remainder is unexplained. From that table come the V and J calls and clone size; the DNA was used to work out D and trimming. For this sample the table gives some 200,000 clones, of which approximately 82% were detected only once. The top ten clonotypes cover 0.55% to 0.75% of the sample.

Study-wide findings and limitations: Most CMV-associated TCR beta chains appeared to be HLA-restricted in a later analysis, and the HLA associations seemed to be driven largely by CMV exposure. Some IMGT-functional V segments, including TRBV6-2 and TRBV6-3, could not be distinguished by the 87-base-pair reads and were therefore excluded. Only TCR beta chains were sequenced in this cohort, and the absence of alpha or paired-chain data limited detectable features. Assigning TCR associations to individual alleles was difficult when HLA alleles, especially DR and DQ, strongly co-occurred. Roughly uniform sequencing depth across donors was assumed in presence/absence analyses, although this assumption may not hold. Fewer than 20 rarely observed V segments, including chromosome 9 orphons, were excluded from the earlier analysis of several hundred of the donors because counts were too low. A further reported finding was that TCR beta sequences accurately predicted the HLA-A and HLA-B alleles for most subjects in the first cohort. In a later genetic analysis, fewer N-insertions in productive TCRs were reported among donors in an Asian-associated ancestry cluster than the roughly 700-donor mean. Because HLA typing was missing for some donors at each locus, association tests included only the typed subset. The sequencing pipeline was judged likely to have produced a cluster of highly shared sequence variants as a technical artifact. Most TCR sequences were seen in very few donors, while some public TCRs were found in many individuals. In a later analysis, HLA-associated TCR beta chains were found to be more clonally expanded and to have lower generation probabilities than equally common non-associated chains. In a later analysis, TCR association rates were found to vary across HLA loci, with the most associated TCRs seen for DRB1 alleles and the fewest for HLA-C alleles. Broadly in line with IMGT annotations, most TCR beta V segments showed up in productive rearrangements about 87% or about 30% of the time in an earlier analysis of 450 to 750 of the donors. Several of the top co-occurrence clusters appeared to be linked to parvovirus B19, influenza, CMV and Epstein-Barr virus, according to a later analysis. Correlated functional status among segregating V segments might be attributable to linkage disequilibrium, but an unknown experimental factor could not be ruled out. CMV serostatus was the only immune exposure information available for the cohort. The authors suggested that the approach could potentially be extended to other disease states and immunological phenotypes. In vitro tests confirmed that a few of the cytomegalovirus-associated TCR beta chains recognize cytomegalovirus antigens. The classifier was reported to diagnose cytomegalovirus status with high specificity and sensitivity in both the original and validation cohorts. In a later analysis, around 15,000 TCR beta sequences were associated with specific HLA alleles at a false discovery rate of 0.05. V-gene and J-gene trimming of TCR beta chains was associated with a missense DCLRE1C variant in a later genetic analysis, and the association was replicated in an independent cohort. In the study, approximately 160 TCR beta chains were listed as associated with cytomegalovirus.

The cohort consisted of 666 healthy bone marrow donors. At the time of sampling, all cohort members were nominally healthy, though unrecorded immune exposures were likely present. The donor tested CMV seronegative and was one of the 352 seronegative cohort members. Each donor provided a peripheral blood sample, and peripheral blood mononuclear cells were used for TCR beta sequencing. The Qiagen DNeasy Blood Extraction Kit was used to extract genomic DNA from the blood cell samples. The V and J segments used are TRBV7-8 and TRBJ1-1; TRBD1 aligns with 8 central bases. The receptor was isolated from a young man in good health and CMV-seronegative. The sequenced sample was PBMCs. CDR3 loop: CASSRDRQKAFF. Read as DNA, the sequence is TGTGCCAGCAGCCGGGACAGGCAGAAAGCTTTCTTT.